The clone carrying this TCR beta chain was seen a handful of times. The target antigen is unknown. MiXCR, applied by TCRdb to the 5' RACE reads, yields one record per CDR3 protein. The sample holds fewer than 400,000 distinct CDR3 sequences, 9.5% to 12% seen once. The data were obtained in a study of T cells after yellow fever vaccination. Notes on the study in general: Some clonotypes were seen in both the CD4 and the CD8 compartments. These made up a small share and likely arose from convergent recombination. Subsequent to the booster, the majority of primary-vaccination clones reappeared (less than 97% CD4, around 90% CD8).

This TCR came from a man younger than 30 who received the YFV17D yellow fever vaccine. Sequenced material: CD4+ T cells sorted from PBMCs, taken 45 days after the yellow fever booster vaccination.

CDR3 loop: CASSQDPFGGAGNWDQYF. DNA for the CDR3: TGCGCCAGCAGCCAAGACCCCTTTGGGGGAGCGGGGAATTGGGACCAGTACTTC. This chain uses TRBV4-3 with TRBJ2-5, with TRBD2 matching over 7 bases. CDR1 is LGHNA and CDR2 is YSLEER in the germline V gene. The CDR3 consists of 18 residues. Trimming cost V 0 bases and J 10 bases; bases outside gene matches: 20.